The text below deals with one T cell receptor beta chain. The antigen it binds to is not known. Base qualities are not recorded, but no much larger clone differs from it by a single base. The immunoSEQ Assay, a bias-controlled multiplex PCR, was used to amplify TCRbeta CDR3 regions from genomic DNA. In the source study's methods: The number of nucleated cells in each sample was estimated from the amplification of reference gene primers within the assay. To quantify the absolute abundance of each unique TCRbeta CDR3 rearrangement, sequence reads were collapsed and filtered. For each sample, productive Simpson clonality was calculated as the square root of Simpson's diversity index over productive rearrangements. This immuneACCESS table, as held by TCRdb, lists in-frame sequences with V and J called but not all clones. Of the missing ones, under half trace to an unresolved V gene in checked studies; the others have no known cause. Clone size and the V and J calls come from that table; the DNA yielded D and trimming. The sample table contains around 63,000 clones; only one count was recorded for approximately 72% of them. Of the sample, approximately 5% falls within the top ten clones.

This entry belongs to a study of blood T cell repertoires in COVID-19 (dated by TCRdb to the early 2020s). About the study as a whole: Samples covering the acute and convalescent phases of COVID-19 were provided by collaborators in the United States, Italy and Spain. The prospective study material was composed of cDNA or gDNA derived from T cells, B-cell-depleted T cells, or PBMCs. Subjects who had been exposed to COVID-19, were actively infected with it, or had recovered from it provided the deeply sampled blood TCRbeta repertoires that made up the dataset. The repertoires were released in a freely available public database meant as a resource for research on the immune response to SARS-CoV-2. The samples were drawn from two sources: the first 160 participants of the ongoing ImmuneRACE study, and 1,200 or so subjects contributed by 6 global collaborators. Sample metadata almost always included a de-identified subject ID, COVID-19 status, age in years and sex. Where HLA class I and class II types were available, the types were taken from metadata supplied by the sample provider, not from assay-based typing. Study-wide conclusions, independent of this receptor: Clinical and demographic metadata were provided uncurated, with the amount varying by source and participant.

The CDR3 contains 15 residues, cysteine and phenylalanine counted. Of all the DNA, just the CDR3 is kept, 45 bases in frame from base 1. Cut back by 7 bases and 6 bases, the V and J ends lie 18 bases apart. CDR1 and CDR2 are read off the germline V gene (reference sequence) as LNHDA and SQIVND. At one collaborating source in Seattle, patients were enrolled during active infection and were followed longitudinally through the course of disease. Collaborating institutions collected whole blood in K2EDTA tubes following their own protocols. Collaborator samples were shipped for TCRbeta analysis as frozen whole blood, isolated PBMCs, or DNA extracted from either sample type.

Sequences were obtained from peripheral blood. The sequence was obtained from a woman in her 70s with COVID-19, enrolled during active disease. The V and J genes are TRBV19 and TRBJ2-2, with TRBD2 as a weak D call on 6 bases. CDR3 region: CASTAGSAGPGELFF. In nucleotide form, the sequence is TGTGCCAGTACCGCGGGATCGGCGGGCCCCGGGGAGCTGTTTTTT.